This TCR beta chain is drawn from a study of cytomegalovirus exposure and HLA in healthy donors. Overall study results and limits: HLA allele associations emerged for some 16,000 TCR beta sequences in a later analysis, at 0.05 false discovery rate.

60 Vbeta and 13 Jbeta primers were used in PCR. Measured with immunoSEQ multiplex PCR; TCRdb has only the in-frame clones, and not every one. This table holds tens of thousands of clones, about four fifths found once. V was trimmed by 1 base and J by 3 bases, leaving 6 bases between them. CDR1 is SGHNT, CDR2 YENEEA, per germline. This CDR3 has 13 amino acids. A word on this clone: Its antigen is unidentified.

The V call is TRBV11-3, the J call TRBJ2-5; D gene unclear. The sequenced sample was PBMCs. This TCR derives from a man aged 50-60 years in good health and CMV-seropositive. The CDR3 nucleotides read TGTGCCAGCAGCTTAGGGGCGAAAGAGACCCAGTACTTC. As protein: CASSLGAKETQYF.